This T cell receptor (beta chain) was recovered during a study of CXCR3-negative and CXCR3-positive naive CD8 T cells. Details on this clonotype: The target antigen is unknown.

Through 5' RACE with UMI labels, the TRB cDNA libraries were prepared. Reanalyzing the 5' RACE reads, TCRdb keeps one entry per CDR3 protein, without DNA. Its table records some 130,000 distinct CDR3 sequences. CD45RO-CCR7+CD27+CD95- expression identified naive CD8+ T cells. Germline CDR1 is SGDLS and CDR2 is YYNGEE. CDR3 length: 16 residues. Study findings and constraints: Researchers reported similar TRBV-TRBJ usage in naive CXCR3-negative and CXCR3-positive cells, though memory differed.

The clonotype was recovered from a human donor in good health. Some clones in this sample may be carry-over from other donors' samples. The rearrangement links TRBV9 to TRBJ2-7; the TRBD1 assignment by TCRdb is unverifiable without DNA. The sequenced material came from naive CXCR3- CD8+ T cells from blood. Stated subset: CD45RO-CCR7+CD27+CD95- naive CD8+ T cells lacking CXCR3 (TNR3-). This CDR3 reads CASSVGGTGGTYEQYF.